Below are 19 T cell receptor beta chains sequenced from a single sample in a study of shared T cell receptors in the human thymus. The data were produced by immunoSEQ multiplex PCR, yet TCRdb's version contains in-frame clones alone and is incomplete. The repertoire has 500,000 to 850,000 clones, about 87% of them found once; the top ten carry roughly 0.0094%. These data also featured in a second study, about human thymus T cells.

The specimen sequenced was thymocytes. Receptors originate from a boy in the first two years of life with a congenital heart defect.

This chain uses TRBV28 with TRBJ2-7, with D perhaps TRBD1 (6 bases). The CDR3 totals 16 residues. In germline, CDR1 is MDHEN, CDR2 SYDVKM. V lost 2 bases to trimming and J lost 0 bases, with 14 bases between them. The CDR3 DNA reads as TGTGCCAGCAGTTTAGAGGACAGTGAGGGCTCCTACGAGCAGTACTTC. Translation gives CASSLEDSEGSYEQYF.

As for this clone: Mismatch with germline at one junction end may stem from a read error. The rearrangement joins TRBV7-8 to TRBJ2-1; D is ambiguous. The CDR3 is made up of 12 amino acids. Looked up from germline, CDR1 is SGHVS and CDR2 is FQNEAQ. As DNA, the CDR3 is TGTGCCAGCAGTTTAGACAACCTTGAGCAGTTCTTC. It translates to CASSLDNLEQFF.

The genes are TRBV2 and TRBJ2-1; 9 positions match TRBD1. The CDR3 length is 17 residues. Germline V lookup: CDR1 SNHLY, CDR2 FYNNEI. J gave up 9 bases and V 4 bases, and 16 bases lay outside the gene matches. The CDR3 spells CASSGKIRDRAGGEQFF. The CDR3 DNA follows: TGTGCCAGCAGTGGCAAGATCCGGGACAGGGCCGGCGGTGAGCAGTTCTTC.

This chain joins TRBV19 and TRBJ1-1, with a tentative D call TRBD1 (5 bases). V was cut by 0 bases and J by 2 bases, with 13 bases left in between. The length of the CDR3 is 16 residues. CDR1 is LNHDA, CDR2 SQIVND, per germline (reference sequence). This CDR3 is CASSIDLLQGNTEAFF. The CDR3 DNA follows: TGTGCCAGTAGTATAGATCTATTGCAGGGTAACACTGAAGCTTTCTTT.

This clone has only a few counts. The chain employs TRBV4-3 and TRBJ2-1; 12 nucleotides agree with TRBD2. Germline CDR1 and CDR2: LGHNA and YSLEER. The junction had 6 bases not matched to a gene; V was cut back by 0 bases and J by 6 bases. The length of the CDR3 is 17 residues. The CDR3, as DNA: TGCGCCAGCAGCCAAGATCAGGAGACTAGCGGGGGCAATGAGCAGTTCTTC. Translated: CASSQDQETSGGNEQFF.

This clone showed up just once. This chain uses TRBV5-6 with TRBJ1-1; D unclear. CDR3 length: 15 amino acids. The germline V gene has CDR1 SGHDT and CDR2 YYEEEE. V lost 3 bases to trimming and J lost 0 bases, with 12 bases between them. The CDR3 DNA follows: TGTGCCAGCAGCTGCGAGTCCAGGCTGAACACTGAAGCTTTCTTT. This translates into CASSCESRLNTEAFF.

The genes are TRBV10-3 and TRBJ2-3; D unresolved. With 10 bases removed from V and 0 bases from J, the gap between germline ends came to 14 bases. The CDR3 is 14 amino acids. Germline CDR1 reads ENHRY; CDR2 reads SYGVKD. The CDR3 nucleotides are TGTGCCAACCTTAGAACCAAAAGCACAGATACGCAGTATTTT. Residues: CANLRTKSTDTQYF.

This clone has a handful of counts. The CDR3 coding sequence is TGTGCCAGCAGCCTCAAACGTCCGGGGGGTTCTATCAATCAGCCCCAGCATTTT. It is translated as CASSLKRPGGSINQPQHF. This chain joins TRBV28 and TRBJ1-5, with D possibly being TRBD1 (5 bases). Trimming pared 6 bases from V and 3 bases from J, leaving 24 bases between. This CDR3 has 18 amino acids. The germline V gene has CDR1 MDHEN and CDR2 SYDVKM.

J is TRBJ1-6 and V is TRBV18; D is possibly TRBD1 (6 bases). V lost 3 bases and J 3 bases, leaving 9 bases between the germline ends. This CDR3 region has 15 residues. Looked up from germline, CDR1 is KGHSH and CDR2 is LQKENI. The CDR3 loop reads CASSPRTDYNSPLHF. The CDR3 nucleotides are TGTGCCAGCTCACCTCGGACAGACTATAATTCACCCCTCCACTTT.

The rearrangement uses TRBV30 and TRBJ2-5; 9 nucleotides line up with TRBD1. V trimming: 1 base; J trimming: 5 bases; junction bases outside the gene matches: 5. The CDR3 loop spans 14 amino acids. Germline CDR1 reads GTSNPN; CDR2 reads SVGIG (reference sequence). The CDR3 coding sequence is TGTGCCTGGAGTGGGGACAGGGAGACGGAGACCCAGTACTTC. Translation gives CAWSGDRETETQYF.

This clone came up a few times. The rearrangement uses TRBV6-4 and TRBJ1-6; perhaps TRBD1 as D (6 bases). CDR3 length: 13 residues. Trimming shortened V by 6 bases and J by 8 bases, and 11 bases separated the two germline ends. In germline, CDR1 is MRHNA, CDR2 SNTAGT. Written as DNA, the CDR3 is TGTGCCAGCAGACCCGACAGGCATTCACCCCTCCACTTT. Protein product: CASRPDRHSPLHF.

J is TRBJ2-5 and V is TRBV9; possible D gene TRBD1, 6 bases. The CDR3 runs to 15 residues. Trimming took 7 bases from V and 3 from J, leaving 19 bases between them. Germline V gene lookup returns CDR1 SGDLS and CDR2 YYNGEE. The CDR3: CASRTDEDSEETQYF. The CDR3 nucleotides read TGTGCCAGCCGCACAGATGAGGACAGTGAAGAGACCCAGTACTTC.

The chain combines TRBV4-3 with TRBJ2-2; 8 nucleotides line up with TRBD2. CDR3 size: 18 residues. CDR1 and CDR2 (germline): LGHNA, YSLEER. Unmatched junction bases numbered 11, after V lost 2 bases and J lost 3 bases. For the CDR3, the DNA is TGCGCCAGCAGCCAACACCCTGGGACTAGAAGGCACACCGGGGAGCTGTTTTTT. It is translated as CASSQHPGTRRHTGELFF.

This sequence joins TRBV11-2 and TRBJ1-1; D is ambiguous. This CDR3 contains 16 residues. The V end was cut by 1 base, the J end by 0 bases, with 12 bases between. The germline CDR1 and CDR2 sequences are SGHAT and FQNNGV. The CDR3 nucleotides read TGTGCCAGCAGCTTAGTTTGGAGCCAGTTGAACACTGAAGCTTTCTTT. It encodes CASSLVWSQLNTEAFF.

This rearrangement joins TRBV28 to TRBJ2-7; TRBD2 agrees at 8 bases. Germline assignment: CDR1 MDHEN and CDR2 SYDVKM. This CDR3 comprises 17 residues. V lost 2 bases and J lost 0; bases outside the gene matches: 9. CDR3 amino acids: CASSLRDLSGISYEQYF. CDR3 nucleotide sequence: TGTGCCAGCAGTTTACGCGATCTTAGCGGGATCTCCTACGAGCAGTACTTC.

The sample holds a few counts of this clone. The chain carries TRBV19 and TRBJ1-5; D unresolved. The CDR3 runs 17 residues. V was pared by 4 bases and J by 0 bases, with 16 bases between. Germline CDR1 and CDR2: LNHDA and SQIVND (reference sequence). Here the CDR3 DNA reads TGTGCCAGTAGTAAGAGAGGTGGATCGTATAGCAATCAGCCCCAGCATTTT. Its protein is CASSKRGGSYSNQPQHF.

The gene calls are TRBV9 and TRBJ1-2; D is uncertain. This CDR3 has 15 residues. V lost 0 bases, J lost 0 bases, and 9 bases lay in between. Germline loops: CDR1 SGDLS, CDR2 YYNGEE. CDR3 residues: CASSVGRQPNYGYTF. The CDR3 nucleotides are TGTGCCAGCAGCGTAGGCAGGCAACCTAACTATGGCTACACCTTC.

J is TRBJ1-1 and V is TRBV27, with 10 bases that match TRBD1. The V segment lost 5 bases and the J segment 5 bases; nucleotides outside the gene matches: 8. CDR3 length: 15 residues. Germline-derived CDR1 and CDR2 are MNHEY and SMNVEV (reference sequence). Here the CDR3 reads CASSPGTGARTEAFF. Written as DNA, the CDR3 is TGTGCCAGCAGTCCCGGGACAGGGGCGAGGACTGAAGCTTTCTTT.

The CDR3 protein is CASSQDNAGGPYNEQFF. In DNA form, the CDR3 reads TGCGCCAGCAGCCAAGATAATGCGGGAGGACCCTACAATGAGCAGTTCTTC. The V and J genes are TRBV4-3 and TRBJ2-1; 8 bases are shared with TRBD2. The CDR3 runs to 17 residues. The V gene end was trimmed by 0 bases and the J gene end by 2 bases; junction bases not matched to a gene: 6. The V gene's germline CDR1 is LGHNA and CDR2 YSLEER.